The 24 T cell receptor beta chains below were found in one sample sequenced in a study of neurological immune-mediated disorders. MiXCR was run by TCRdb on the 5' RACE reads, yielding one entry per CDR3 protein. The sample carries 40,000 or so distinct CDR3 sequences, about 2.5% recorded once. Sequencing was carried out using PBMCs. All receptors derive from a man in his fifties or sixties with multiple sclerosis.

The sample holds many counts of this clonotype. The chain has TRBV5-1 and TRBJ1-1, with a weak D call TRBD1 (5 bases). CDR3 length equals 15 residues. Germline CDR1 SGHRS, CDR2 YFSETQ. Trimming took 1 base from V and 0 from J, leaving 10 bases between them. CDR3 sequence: CASSLRGDLNTEAFF. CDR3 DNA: TGCGCCAGCAGCTTGCGCGGGGACTTGAACACTGAAGCTTTCTTT.

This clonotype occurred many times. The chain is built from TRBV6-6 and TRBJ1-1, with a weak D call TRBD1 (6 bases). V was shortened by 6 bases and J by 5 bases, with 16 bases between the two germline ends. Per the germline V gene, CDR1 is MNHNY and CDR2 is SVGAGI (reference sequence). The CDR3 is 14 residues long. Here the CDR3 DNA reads TGTGCCAGCAGCCCTCCGGGACAAATAACTGAAGCTTTCTTT. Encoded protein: CASSPPGQITEAFF.

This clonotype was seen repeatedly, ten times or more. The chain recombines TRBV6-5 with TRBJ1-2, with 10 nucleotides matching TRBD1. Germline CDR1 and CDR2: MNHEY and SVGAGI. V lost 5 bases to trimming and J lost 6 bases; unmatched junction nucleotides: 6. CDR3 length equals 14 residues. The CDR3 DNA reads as TGTGCCAGCAGTCGAGGACAGGGGGGACATGGCTACACCTTC. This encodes CASSRGQGGHGYTF.

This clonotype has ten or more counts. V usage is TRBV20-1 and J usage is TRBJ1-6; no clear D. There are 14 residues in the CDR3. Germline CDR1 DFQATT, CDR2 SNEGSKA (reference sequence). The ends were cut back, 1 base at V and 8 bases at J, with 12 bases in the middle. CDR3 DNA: TGCAGTGCTAGAGGGCAGGAGTTCGATTCACCCCTCCACTTT. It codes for CSARGQEFDSPLHF.

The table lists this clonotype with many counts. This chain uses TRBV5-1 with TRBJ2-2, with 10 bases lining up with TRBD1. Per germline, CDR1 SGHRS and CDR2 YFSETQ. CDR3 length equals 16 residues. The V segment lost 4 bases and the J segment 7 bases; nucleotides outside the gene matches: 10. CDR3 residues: CASSPRQGAYGGELFF. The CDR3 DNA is TGCGCCAGCAGCCCCAGACAGGGGGCTTATGGCGGGGAGCTGTTTTTT.

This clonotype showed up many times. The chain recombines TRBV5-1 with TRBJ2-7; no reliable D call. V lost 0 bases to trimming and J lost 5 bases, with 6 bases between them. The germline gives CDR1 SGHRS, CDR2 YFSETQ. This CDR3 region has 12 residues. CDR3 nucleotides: TGCGCCAGCAGCTTGGCGGTGGACGAGCAGTACTTC. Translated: CASSLAVDEQYF.

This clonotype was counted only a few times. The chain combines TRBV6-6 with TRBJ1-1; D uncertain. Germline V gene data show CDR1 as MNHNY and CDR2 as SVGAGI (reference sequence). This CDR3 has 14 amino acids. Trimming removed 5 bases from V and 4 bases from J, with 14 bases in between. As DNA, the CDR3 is TGTGCCAGCAGTCCGACCGGCCTGGCCACTGAAGCTTTCTTT. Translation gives CASSPTGLATEAFF.

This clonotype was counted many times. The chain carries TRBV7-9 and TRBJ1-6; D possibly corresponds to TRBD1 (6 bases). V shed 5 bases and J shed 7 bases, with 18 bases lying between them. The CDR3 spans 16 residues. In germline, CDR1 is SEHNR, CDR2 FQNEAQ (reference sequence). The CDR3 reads CASSVTGTSENSPLHF. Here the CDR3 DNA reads TGTGCCAGCAGCGTAACCGGGACATCTGAGAATTCACCCCTCCACTTT.

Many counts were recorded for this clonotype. CDR3 nucleotides: TGTGCCAGCAGTTTATTTCGGGGAAAGGGCACAGATACGCAGTATTTT. This gives the protein CASSLFRGKGTDTQYF. The chain employs TRBV27 and TRBJ2-3; D possibly corresponds to TRBD2 (5 bases). The CDR3 is 16 amino acids. Between the trimmed V and J ends, which lost 1 base and 1 base, there was a span of 12 bases. Germline V gene data show CDR1 as MNHEY and CDR2 as SMNVEV (reference sequence).

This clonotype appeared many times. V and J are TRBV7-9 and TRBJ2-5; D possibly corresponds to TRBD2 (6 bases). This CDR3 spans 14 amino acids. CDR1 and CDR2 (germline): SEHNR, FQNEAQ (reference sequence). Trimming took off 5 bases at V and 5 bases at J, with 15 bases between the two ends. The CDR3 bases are TGTGCCAGCAGCCCTCGGACTGGGGGGGAGACCCAGTACTTC. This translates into CASSPRTGGETQYF.

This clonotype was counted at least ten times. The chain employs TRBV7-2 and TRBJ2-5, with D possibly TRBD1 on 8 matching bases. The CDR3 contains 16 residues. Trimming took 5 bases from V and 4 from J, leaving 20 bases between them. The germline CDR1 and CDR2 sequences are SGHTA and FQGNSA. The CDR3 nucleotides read TGTGCCAGCAGCCCCGCCGGACAGGGAGGGGGAGAGACCCAGTACTTC. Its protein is CASSPAGQGGGETQYF.

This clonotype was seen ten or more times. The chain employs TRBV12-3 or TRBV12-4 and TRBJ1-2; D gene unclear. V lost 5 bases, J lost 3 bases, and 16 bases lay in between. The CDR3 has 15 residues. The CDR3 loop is CASSHQSGWDYGYTF. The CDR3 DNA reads TGTGCCAGCAGTCACCAGTCCGGGTGGGACTATGGCTACACCTTC.

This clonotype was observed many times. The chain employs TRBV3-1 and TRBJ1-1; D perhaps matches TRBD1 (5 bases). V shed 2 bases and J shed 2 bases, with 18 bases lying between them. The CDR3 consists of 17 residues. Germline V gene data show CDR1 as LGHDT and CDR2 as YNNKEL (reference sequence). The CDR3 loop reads CASSQPYPSGGNTEAFF. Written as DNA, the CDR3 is TGTGCCAGCAGCCAACCCTATCCTTCCGGGGGAAACACTGAAGCTTTCTTT.

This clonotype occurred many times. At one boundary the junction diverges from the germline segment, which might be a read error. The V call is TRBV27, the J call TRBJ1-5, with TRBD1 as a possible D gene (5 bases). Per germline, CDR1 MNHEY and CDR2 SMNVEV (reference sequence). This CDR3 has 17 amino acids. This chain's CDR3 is CASSAMVGDYSNQPQNF. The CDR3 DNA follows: TGTGCCAGCAGTGCCATGGTAGGGGATTATAGCAATCAGCCCCAGAATTTT.

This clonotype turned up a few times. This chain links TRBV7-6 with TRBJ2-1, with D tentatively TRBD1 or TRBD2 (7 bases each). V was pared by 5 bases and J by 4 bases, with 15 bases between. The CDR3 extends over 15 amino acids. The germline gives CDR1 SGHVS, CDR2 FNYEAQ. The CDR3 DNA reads TGTGCCAGCAGCGAAGCAGGGGGGGAATACAATGAGCAGTTCTTC. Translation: CASSEAGGEYNEQFF.

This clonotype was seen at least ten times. The CDR3 region has the DNA TGTGCCAGCAGCTTAGAAGGTGGCTACACCTTC. Amino acids: CASSLEGGYTF. The rearrangement uses TRBV7-9 and TRBJ1-2; D gene ambiguous. The V gene's germline CDR1 is SEHNR and CDR2 FQNEAQ (reference sequence). The CDR3 contains 11 residues. Trimming pared 1 base from V and 7 bases from J, leaving 4 bases between.

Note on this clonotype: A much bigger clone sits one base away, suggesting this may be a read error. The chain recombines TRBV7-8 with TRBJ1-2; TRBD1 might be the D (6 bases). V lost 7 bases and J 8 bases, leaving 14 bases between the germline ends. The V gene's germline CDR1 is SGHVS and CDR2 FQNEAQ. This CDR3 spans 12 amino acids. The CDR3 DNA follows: TGTGCCAGCACCAAATCAGGGGAAGGCTACACCTTC. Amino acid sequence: CASTKSGEGYTF. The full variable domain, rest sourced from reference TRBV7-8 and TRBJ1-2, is GAGVSQSPRYKVAKRGQDVALRCDPISGHVSLFWYQQALGQGPEFLTYFQNEAQLDKSGLPSDRFFAERPEGSVSTLKIQRTQQEDSAVYLCASTKSGEGYTFGSGTRLTVV.

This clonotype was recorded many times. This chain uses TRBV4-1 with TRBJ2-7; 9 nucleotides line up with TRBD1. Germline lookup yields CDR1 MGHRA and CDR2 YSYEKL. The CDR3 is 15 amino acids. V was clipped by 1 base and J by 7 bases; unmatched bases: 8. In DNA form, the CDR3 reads TGCGCCAGCAGCCAAGGAGCTGGGACAGGGAATGAGCAGTACTTC. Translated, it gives CASSQGAGTGNEQYF.

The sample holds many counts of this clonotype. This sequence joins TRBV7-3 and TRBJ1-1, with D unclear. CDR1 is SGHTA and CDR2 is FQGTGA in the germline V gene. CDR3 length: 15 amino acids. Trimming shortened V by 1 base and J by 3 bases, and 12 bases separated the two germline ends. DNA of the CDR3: TGTGCCAGCAGCTTAAGTCCGACGGACTACACTGAAGCTTTCTTT. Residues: CASSLSPTDYTEAFF.

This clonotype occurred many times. The CDR3 region is CTSSHFRYSNQPQNF. CDR3 in DNA: TGCACCAGCAGCCATTTCAGATATTCCAATCAGCCCCAGAATTTT. This chain connects TRBV1 to TRBJ1-5. TRBV1 is shown as a pseudogene. The CDR3 covers 15 residues.

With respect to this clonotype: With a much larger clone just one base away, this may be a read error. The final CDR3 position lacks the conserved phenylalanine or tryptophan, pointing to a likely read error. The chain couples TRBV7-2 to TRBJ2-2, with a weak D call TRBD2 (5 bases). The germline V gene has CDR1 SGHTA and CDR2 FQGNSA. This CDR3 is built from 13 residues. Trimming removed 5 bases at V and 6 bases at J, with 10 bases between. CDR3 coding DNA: TGTGCCAGCAGCCCACTAGTTTCCGGGGAGCTGTTTTCT. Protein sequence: CASSPLVSGELFS.

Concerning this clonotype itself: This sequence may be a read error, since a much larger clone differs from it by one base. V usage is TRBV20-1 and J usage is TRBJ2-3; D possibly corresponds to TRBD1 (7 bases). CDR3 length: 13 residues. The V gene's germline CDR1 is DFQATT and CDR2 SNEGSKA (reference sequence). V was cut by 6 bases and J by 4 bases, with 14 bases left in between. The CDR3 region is CSAGGQTPDTQYF. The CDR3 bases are TGCAGTGCCGGGGGACAGACACCAGATACGCAGTATTTT.

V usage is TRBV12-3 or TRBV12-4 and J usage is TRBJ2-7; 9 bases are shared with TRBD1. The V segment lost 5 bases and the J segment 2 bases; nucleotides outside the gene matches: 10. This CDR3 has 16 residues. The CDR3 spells CASSPRGQGITYEQYF. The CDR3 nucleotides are TGTGCCAGCAGTCCCCGGGGACAGGGAATTACCTACGAGCAGTACTTC.

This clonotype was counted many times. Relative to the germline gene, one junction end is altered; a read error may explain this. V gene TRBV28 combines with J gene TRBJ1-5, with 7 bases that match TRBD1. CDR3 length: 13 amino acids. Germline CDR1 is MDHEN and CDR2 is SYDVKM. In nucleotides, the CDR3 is TGTGCCAGCACCCCAGGGGGTCATAGGCCCCAGAATTTT. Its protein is CASTPGGHRPQNF.